A single sample is the source of the 27 T cell receptor beta chains below, sequenced in a study of T cell responses to AZD1222 COVID-19 vaccine. Sequencing used immunoSEQ multiplex PCR; TCRdb keeps in-frame clones, though not all of them. The profile covers 120,000 or so clones, with approximately 90% appearing a single time and around 6.9% taken by the ten largest. The sequencing used peripheral blood, collected on day 0 of AZD1222 vaccination. These TCRs come from an adult in good health.

The chain uses TRBV27 and TRBJ2-7, with D hard to call. The V gene lost 5 bases and the J gene lost 6 bases, with 20 bases spanning the gap. Germline lookup yields CDR1 MNHEY and CDR2 SMNVEV (reference sequence). The CDR3 consists of 15 residues. The CDR3 loop is CASSKGEAIRREQYF. CDR3 nucleotide sequence: TGTGCCAGCAGTAAAGGAGAGGCCATCAGGCGCGAGCAGTACTTC.

This chain uses TRBV4-1 with TRBJ2-1; TRBD1 agrees at 10 bases. Trimming took 1 base from V and 4 from J; bases not matched to a gene: 10. CDR1 is MGHRA, CDR2 YSYEKL, per germline. The CDR3 extends over 18 amino acids. The CDR3 spells CASSQGTGGLPLYNEQFF. The CDR3 DNA sequence: TGCGCCAGCAGCCAAGGGACAGGGGGTCTCCCGCTGTACAATGAGCAGTTCTTC.

The chain recombines TRBV7-8 with TRBJ2-7; TRBD2 matches 12 bases. V shed 5 bases, J shed 4 bases, and the junction held 3 bases outside the gene matches. Germline CDR1 is SGHVS and CDR2 is FQNEAQ. CDR3 length: 14 amino acids. The CDR3 DNA reads as TGTGCCAGCAGCCGAGGACTAGCGGGATACGAGCAGTACTTC. Encoded protein: CASSRGLAGYEQYF.

V usage is TRBV7-2 and J usage is TRBJ2-1; D possibly corresponds to TRBD1 (6 bases). Germline V CDR1 and CDR2: SGHTA, FQGNSA. V lost 6 bases, J lost 8 bases, and 17 bases lay in between. This CDR3 has 14 residues. DNA for the CDR3: TGTGCCAGCAGGCCCAACAGGGAGTCCTATGAGCAGTTCTTC. This encodes CASRPNRESYEQFF.

This chain joins TRBV18 and TRBJ1-5; D ambiguous. Germline V gene lookup returns CDR1 KGHSH and CDR2 LQKENI. V was shortened by 1 base and J by 5 bases, with 9 bases between the two germline ends. This CDR3 is built from 14 residues. The DNA for the CDR3 is TGTGCCAGCTCACCACTTCCAGTAGATCAGCCCCAGCATTTT. Protein product: CASSPLPVDQPQHF.

The chain employs TRBV11-2 and TRBJ2-1; 9 positions match TRBD1. The germline V gene has CDR1 SGHAT and CDR2 FQNNGV. V was pared by 4 bases and J by 7 bases, with 5 bases of the junction left unmatched. The CDR3 is 14 amino acids. The CDR3 DNA follows: TGTGCCAGCAGCTCGACAGGGGGTTATAATGAGCAGTTCTTC. Its protein is CASSSTGGYNEQFF.

The chain couples TRBV19 to TRBJ1-1; D is unresolved. The CDR3 runs 11 residues. Germline V gives CDR1 LNHDA, CDR2 SQIVND (reference sequence). V lost 5 bases, J lost 4 bases, and 5 bases lay in between. The DNA for the CDR3 is TGTGCCAGTAGTGAGGGCACTGAAGCTTTCTTT. Residues: CASSEGTEAFF. The variable domain in full, completed from reference TRBV19 and TRBJ1-1, reads DGGITQSPKYLFRKEGQNVTLSCEQNLNHDAMYWYRQDPGQGLRLIYYSQIVNDFQKGDIAEGYSVSREKKESFPLTVTSAQKNPTAFYLCASSEGTEAFFGQGTRLTVV.

V is TRBV19 and J is TRBJ2-1; no definite D call. CDR1 LNHDA and CDR2 SQIVND come from the germline V gene (reference sequence). The CDR3 totals 14 residues. Trimming removed 5 bases from V and 7 bases from J, with 15 bases in between. For the CDR3, the DNA is TGTGCCAGTAGTCAAAGACACCCTTTGAATGAGCAGTTCTTC. This translates into CASSQRHPLNEQFF.

The chain recombines TRBV18 with TRBJ1-2; TRBD1 matches 7 bases. Trimming took 5 bases from V and 7 from J; bases not matched to a gene: 13. Looked up from germline, CDR1 is KGHSH and CDR2 is LQKENI. The CDR3 runs to 15 residues. The CDR3 bases are TGTGCCAGCTCATTTACCGACAGGGAGGTGCGTGGCTACACCTTC. Encoded protein: CASSFTDREVRGYTF.

J is TRBJ2-7 and V is TRBV6-5, with D possibly being TRBD2 (7 bases). The ends were cut back, 0 bases at V and 0 bases at J, with 12 bases in the middle. This CDR3 comprises 16 residues. Germline CDR1 MNHEY, CDR2 SVGAGI. The CDR3 bases are TGTGCCAGCAGTTACTCGAGGGGGGGATCCTCCTACGAGCAGTACTTC. It specifies CASSYSRGGSSYEQYF.

The chain uses TRBV19 and TRBJ1-2; perhaps TRBD1 as D (6 bases). V was shortened by 6 bases and J by 6 bases, with 14 bases between the two germline ends. CDR1 and CDR2 (germline): LNHDA, SQIVND (reference sequence). CDR3 length: 13 amino acids. CDR3 residues: CASRLQGGDGYTF. The CDR3 region has the DNA TGTGCCAGTAGGTTACAGGGAGGGGATGGCTACACCTTC.

This rearrangement joins TRBV5-5 to TRBJ2-5, with a possible D match to TRBD2 (5 bases). From germline, CDR1 is SGHKS and CDR2 YYEKEE (reference sequence). CDR3 length equals 15 residues. V dropped 0 bases and J dropped 2 bases, with 11 bases sitting between them. This chain's CDR3 is CASSLVIATQETQYF. In nucleotides, the CDR3 is TGTGCCAGCAGCTTGGTGATAGCGACACAAGAGACCCAGTACTTC.

This chain joins TRBV19 and TRBJ2-1; 8 positions agree with TRBD2. This CDR3 contains 15 residues. Germline lookup yields CDR1 LNHDA and CDR2 SQIVND (reference sequence). With V trimmed by 0 bases and J by 7 bases, 5 bases remained unmatched. The CDR3 region is CASSIEGSGSNEQFF. The CDR3 nucleotides are TGTGCCAGTAGTATAGAGGGGAGCGGGAGTAATGAGCAGTTCTTC.

The table lists this clone with a count of one. The CDR3 here is CATSGLEGSPLHF. CDR3 DNA: TGTGCCACCAGCGGACTTGAGGGATCACCCCTCCACTTT. The chain uses TRBV24-1 and TRBJ1-6; D uncertain. V lost 7 bases to trimming and J lost 10 bases, with 13 bases between them. Germline V gene lookup returns CDR1 KGHDR and CDR2 SFDVKD. The CDR3 sequence is 13 residues long.

This rearrangement joins TRBV7-9 to TRBJ1-1; tentatively, D is TRBD1 (6 bases). CDR1 SEHNR and CDR2 FQNEAQ come from the germline V gene (reference sequence). V dropped 2 bases and J dropped 0 bases, with 7 bases sitting between them. The CDR3 consists of 14 residues. CDR3 sequence: CASSLNRVNTEAFF. The CDR3 DNA reads TGTGCCAGCAGCTTAAACAGGGTGAACACTGAAGCTTTCTTT.

The V and J genes are TRBV5-4 and TRBJ2-7, with D tentatively TRBD2 (5 bases). V was clipped by 0 bases and J by 0 bases, with 10 bases between them. Germline CDR1 is SGHNT and CDR2 is YYREEE (reference sequence). The CDR3 has 15 amino acids. DNA of the CDR3: TGTGCCAGCAGCTTGGTCGGAGGAGGCTCCTACGAGCAGTACTTC. Protein sequence: CASSLVGGGSYEQYF.

This clone occurred once. The rearrangement joins TRBV18 to TRBJ2-7; 8 positions match TRBD1. Trimming removed 3 bases from V and 3 bases from J; junction bases left unmatched: 10. Per germline, CDR1 KGHSH and CDR2 LQKENI. This CDR3 has 16 amino acids. CDR3 sequence: CASSPGLGQGHYEQYF. Written as DNA, the CDR3 is TGTGCCAGCTCACCGGGTTTAGGACAGGGACACTACGAGCAGTACTTC.

This clone occurred once. V is TRBV20-1 and J is TRBJ2-5, with D unclear. V was trimmed by 6 bases and J by 0 bases, leaving 5 bases between them. Germline V gives CDR1 DFQATT, CDR2 SNEGSKA (reference sequence). CDR3 length: 11 amino acids. CDR3 DNA sequence: TGCAGTGCCCATTACCAAGAGACCCAGTACTTC. Its protein product is CSAHYQETQYF.

V usage is TRBV6-1 and J usage is TRBJ1-5; weak D call: TRBD1 (6 bases). The CDR3 has 15 residues. Germline CDR1 and CDR2: MNHNS and SASEGT. V was shortened by 1 base and J by 4 bases, with 11 bases between the two germline ends. The CDR3 is CASSEGQGTNQPQHF. The CDR3 DNA sequence: TGTGCCAGCAGTGAAGGGCAGGGGACGAATCAGCCCCAGCATTTT.

The rearrangement joins TRBV11-2 to TRBJ2-7; 9 positions match TRBD1. Germline values: CDR1 SGHAT, CDR2 FQNNGV. The CDR3 covers 17 residues. The V and J ends lost 1 base and 4 bases, in that order; junction bases with no gene match: 11. CDR3 sequence reads: CASSLVRVQGAQYEQYF. The DNA for the CDR3 is TGTGCCAGCAGCTTAGTACGGGTACAGGGGGCGCAATACGAGCAGTACTTC.

The gene calls are TRBV3-1 (or the pseudogene TRBV3-2) and TRBJ2-5; D is unclear. The V gene lost 3 bases and the J gene lost 1 base, with 9 bases spanning the gap. Germline V lookup: CDR1 LGHDT, CDR2 YNNKEL (reference sequence). The CDR3 is made up of 14 amino acids. CDR3 DNA: TGTGCCAGCAGCCATTCGAACGGCCAAGAGACCCAGTACTTC. Encoded protein: CASSHSNGQETQYF.

V is TRBV7-9 and J is TRBJ2-5; D not resolved. Germline loops: CDR1 SEHNR, CDR2 FQNEAQ (reference sequence). Deletions cut 4 bases from V and 5 bases from J, with 14 bases between. The CDR3 extends over 14 amino acids. The CDR3 protein is CASSSPLVLETQYF. In DNA, the CDR3 is TGTGCCAGCAGCTCCCCTTTGGTACTGGAGACCCAGTACTTC. Using reference TRBV7-9 and TRBJ2-5 for the parts outside the CDR3, the full variable domain is DTGVSQNPRHKITKRGQNVTFRCDPISEHNRLYWYRQTLGQGPEFLTYFQNEAQLEKSRLLSDRFSAERPKGSFSTLEIQRTEQGDSAMYLCASSSPLVLETQYFGPGTRLLVL.

The genes are TRBV9 and TRBJ2-7; possibly TRBD2 for D (5 bases). This CDR3 region has 15 residues. V gave up 0 bases and J gave up 0 bases, with 10 bases separating them. Germline CDR1 reads SGDLS; CDR2 reads YYNGEE. The CDR3 is CASSVAPAASYEQYF. CDR3 coding DNA: TGTGCCAGCAGCGTAGCCCCAGCGGCCTCCTACGAGCAGTACTTC.

The V and J genes are TRBV18 and TRBJ1-4; D gene unclear. Germline V gene data show CDR1 as KGHSH and CDR2 as LQKENI. The CDR3 has 12 amino acids. With 2 bases removed from V and 7 bases from J, the gap between germline ends came to 5 bases. CDR3 bases: TGTGCCAGCTCACCATTTGGTGAAAAACTGTTTTTT. Encoded protein: CASSPFGEKLFF.

This clone was seen just once. The genes are TRBV5-4 and TRBJ1-3, with 8 bases matching TRBD1. This CDR3 spans 12 amino acids. CDR1 is SGHNT, CDR2 YYREEE, per germline (reference sequence). V shed 0 bases, J shed 11 bases, and the junction held 1 base outside the gene matches. The CDR3 nucleotides are TGTGCCAGCAGCTTGGGACAGGGGCCCATATATTTT. It yields the protein CASSLGQGPIYF. The whole variable domain, filled in from reference TRBV5-4 and TRBJ1-3, reads ETGVTQSPTHLIKTRGQQVTLRCSSQSGHNTVSWYQQALGQGPQFIFQYYREEENGRGNFPPRFSGLQFPNYSSELNVNALELDDSALYLCASSLGQGPIYFGEGSWLTVV.

This clone was picked up one time. The rearrangement links TRBV24-1 to TRBJ2-1; the match to TRBD2 covers 12 bases. The CDR3 is made up of 17 amino acids. The germline gives CDR1 KGHDR, CDR2 SFDVKD. With V trimmed by 4 bases and J by 5 bases, 8 bases remained unmatched. CDR3 protein: CATSDPGSSGGDNEQFF. CDR3 DNA: TGTGCCACCAGTGACCCAGGCTCTAGCGGGGGGGACAATGAGCAGTTCTTC.

The chain combines TRBV6-5 with TRBJ2-5; D is unclear. The CDR3 has 11 amino acids. The germline V gene has CDR1 MNHEY and CDR2 SVGAGI. The V and J ends lost 8 bases and 1 base respectively, with 5 bases between them. The CDR3 region is CASRLQETQYF. The CDR3 coding sequence is TGTGCCAGCCGCCTCCAAGAGACCCAGTACTTC.